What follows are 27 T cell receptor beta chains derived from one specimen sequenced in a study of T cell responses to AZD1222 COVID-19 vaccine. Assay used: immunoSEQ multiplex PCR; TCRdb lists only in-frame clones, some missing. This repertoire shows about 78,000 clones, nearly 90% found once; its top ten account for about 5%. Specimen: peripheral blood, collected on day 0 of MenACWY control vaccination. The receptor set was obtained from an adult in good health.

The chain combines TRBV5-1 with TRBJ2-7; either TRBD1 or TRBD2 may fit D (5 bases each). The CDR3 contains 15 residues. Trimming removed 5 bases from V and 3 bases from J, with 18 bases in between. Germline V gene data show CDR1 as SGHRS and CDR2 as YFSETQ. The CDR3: CASSFNTGAFYEQYF. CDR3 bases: TGCGCCAGCAGTTTCAACACCGGGGCATTCTACGAGCAGTACTTC.

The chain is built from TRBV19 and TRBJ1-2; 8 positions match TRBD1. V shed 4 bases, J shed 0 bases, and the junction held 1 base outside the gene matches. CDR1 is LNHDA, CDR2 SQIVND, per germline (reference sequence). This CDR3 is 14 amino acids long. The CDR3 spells CASSRQGSNYGYTF. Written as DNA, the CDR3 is TGTGCCAGTAGTAGACAGGGGTCTAACTATGGCTACACCTTC.

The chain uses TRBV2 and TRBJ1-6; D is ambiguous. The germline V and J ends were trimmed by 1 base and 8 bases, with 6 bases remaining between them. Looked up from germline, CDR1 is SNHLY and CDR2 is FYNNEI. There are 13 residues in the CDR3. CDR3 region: CASSEGRDSPLHF. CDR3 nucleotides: TGTGCCAGCAGTGAAGGGCGAGATTCACCCCTCCACTTT.

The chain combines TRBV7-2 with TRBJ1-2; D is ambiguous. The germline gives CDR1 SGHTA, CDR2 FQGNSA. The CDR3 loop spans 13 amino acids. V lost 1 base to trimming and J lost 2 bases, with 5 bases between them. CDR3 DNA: TGTGCCAGCAGCTTAGAAGTCAACTATGGCTACACCTTC. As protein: CASSLEVNYGYTF.

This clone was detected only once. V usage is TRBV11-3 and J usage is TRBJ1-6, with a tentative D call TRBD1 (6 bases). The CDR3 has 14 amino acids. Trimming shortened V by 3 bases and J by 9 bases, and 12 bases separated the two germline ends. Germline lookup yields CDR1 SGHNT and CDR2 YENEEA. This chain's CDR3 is CASSFRDKASPLHF. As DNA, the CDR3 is TGTGCCAGCAGCTTCCGGGACAAGGCTTCACCCCTCCACTTT.

CDR3 loop: CASSQDRPGNYGYTF. CDR3 nucleotide sequence: TGCGCCAGCAGCCAAGACAGGCCGGGTAACTATGGCTACACCTTC. The chain couples TRBV4-1 to TRBJ1-2; D gene uncertain. This CDR3 has 15 amino acids. CDR1 is MGHRA, CDR2 YSYEKL, per germline. With 0 bases removed from V and 1 base from J, the gap between germline ends came to 9 bases.

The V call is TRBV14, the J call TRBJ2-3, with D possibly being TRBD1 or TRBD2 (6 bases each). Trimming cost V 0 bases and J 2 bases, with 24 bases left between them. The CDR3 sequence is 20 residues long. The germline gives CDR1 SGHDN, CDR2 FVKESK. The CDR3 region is CASSQDQTPKEGGVTDTQYF. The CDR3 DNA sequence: TGTGCCAGCAGCCAAGATCAAACTCCGAAGGAGGGGGGAGTCACAGATACGCAGTATTTT.

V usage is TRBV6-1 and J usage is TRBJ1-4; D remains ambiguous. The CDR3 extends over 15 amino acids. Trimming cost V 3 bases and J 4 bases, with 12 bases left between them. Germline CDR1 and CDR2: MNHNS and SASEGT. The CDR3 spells CASSESLSLNEKLFF. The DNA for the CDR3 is TGTGCCAGCAGTGAGTCGCTCAGCCTTAATGAAAAACTGTTTTTT.

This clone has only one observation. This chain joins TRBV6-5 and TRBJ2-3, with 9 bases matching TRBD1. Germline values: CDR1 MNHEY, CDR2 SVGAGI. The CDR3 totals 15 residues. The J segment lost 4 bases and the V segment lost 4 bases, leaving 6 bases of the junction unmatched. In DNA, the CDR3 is TGTGCCAGCAGTTCCGGGACAGGGTTTGCAGATACGCAGTATTTT. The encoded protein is CASSSGTGFADTQYF.

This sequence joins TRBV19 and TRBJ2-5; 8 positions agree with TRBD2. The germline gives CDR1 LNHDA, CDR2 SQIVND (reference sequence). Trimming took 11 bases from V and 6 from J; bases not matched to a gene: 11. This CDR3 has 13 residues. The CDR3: CASGTRREQTQYF. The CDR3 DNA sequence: TGTGCCTCCGGGACTAGAAGGGAACAGACCCAGTACTTC. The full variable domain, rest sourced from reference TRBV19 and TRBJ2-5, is DGGITQSPKYLFRKEGQNVTLSCEQNLNHDAMYWYRQDPGQGLRLIYYSQIVNDFQKGDIAEGYSVSREKKESFPLTVTSAQKNPTAFYLCASGTRREQTQYFGPGTRLLVL.

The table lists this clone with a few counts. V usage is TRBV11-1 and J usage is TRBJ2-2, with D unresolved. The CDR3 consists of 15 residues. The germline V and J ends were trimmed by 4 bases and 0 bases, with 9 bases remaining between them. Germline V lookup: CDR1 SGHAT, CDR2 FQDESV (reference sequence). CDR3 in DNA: TGTGCCAGCAGCTCGGTGAGCGCGAACACCGGGGAGCTGTTTTTT. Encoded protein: CASSSVSANTGELFF.

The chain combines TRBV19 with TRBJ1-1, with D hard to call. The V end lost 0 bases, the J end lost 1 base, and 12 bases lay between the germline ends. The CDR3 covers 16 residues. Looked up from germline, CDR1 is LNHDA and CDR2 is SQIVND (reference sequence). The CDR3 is CASSIDNRRRNTEAFF. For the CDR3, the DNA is TGTGCCAGTAGTATAGATAACCGTAGACGGAACACTGAAGCTTTCTTT.

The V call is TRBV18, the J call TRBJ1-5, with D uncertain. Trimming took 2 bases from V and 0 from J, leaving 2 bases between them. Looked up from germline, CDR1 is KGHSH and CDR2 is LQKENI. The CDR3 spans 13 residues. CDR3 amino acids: CASSPYSNQPQHF. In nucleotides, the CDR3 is TGTGCCAGCTCACCATATAGCAATCAGCCCCAGCATTTT. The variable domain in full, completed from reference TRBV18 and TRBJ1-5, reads NAGVMQNPRHLVRRRGQEARLRCSPMKGHSHVYWYRQLPEEGLKFMVYLQKENIIDESGMPKERFSAEFPKEGPSILRIQQVVRGDSAAYFCASSPYSNQPQHFGDGTRLSIL.

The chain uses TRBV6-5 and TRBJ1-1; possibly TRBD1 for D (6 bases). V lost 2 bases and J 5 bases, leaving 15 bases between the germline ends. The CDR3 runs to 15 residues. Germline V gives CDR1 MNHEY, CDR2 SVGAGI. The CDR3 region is CASSYSNRAQTEAFF. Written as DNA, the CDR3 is TGTGCCAGCAGTTACAGTAACAGGGCTCAAACTGAAGCTTTCTTT.

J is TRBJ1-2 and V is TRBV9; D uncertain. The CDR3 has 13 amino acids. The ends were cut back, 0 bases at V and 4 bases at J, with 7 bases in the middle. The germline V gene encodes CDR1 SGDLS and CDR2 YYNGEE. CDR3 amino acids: CASSVVSGYGYTF. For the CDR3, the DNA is TGTGCCAGCAGCGTAGTGTCGGGCTATGGCTACACCTTC.

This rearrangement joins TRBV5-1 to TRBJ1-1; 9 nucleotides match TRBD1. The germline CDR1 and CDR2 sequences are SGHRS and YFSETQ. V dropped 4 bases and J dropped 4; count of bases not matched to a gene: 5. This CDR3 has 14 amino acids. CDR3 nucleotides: TGCGCCAGCAGCCGACAGGGGGGATCCACTGAAGCTTTCTTT. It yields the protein CASSRQGGSTEAFF.

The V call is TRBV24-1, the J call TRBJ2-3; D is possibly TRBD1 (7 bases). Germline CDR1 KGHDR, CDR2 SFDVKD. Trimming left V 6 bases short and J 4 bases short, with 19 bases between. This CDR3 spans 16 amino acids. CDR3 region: CATSSPRRGRADTQYF. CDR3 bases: TGTGCCACCAGTTCCCCTAGGAGGGGGCGCGCAGATACGCAGTATTTT.

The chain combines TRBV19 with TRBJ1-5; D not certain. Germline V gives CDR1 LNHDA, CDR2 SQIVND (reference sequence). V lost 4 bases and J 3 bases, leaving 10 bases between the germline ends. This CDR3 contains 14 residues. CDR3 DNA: TGTGCCAGTAGTAGGTGGAACGCCAATCAGCCCCAGCATTTT. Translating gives CASSRWNANQPQHF.

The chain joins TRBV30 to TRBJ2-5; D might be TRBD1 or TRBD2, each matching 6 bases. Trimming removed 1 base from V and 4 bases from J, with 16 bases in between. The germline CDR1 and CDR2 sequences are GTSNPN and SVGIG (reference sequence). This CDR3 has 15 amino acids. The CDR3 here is CAWSDQGRAGETQYF. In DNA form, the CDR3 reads TGTGCCTGGAGTGACCAGGGGCGAGCGGGAGAGACCCAGTACTTC.

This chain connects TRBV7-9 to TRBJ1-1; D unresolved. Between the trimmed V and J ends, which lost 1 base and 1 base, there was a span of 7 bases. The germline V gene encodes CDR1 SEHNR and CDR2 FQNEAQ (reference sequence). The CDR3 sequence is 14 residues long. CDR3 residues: CASSLGAGNTEAFF. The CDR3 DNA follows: TGTGCCAGCAGCTTAGGAGCAGGGAACACTGAAGCTTTCTTT.

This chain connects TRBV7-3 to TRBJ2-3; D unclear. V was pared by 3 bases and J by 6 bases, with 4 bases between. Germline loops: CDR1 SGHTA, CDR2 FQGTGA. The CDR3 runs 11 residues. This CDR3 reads CASSFGDTQYF. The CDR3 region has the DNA TGTGCCAGCAGCTTTGGGGATACGCAGTATTTT.

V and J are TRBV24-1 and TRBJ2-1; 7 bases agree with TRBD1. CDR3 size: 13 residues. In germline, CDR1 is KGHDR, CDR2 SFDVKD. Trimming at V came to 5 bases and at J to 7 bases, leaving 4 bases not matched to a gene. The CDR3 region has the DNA TGTGCCACCAGTGGGAAGGGGGCAAATGAGCAGTTCTTC. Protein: CATSGKGANEQFF.

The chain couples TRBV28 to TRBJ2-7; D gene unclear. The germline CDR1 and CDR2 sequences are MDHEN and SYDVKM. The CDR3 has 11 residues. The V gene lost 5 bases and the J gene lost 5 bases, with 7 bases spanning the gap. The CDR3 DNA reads TGTGCCAGCAGTCCCCGGGACGAGCAGTACTTC. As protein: CASSPRDEQYF.

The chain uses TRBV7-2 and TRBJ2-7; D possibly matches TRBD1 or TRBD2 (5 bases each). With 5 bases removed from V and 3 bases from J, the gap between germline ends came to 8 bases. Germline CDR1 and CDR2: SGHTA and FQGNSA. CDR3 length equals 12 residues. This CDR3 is CASSRDHYEQYF. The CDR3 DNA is TGTGCCAGCAGCCGGGACCACTACGAGCAGTACTTC.

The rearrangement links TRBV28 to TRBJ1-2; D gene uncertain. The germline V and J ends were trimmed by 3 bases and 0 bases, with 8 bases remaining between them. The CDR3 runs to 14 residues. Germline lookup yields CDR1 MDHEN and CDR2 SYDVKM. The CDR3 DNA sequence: TGTGCCAGCAGTTTGGTCAACTCTAACTATGGCTACACCTTC. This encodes CASSLVNSNYGYTF.

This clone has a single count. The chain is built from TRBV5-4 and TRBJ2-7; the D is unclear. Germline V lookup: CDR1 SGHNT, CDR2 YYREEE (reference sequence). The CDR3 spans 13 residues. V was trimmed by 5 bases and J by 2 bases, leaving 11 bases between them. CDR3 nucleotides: TGTGCCAGCAGTCCCGACGGAACCTACGAGCAGTACTTC. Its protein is CASSPDGTYEQYF.

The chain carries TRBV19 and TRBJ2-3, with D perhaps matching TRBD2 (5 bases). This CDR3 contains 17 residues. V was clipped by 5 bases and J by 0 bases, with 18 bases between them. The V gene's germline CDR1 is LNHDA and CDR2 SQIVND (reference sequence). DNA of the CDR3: TGTGCCAGTAGTCCCCTTGGACTCTCCACTAGCACAGATACGCAGTATTTT. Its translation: CASSPLGLSTSTDTQYF.